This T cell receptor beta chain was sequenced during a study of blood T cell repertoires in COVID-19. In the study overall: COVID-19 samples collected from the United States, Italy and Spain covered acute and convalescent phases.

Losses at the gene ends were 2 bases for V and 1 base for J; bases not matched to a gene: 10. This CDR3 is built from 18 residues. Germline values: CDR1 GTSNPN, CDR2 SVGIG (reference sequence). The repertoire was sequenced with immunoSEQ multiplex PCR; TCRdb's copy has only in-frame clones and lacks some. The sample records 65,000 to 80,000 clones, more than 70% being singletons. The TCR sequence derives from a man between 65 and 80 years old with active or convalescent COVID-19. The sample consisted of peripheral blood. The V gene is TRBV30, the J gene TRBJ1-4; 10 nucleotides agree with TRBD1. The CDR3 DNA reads TGTGCCTGGAGTCTTCGGACAGGGGGACGTGGAACTAATGAAAAACTGTTTTTT. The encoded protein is CAWSLRTGGRGTNEKLFF.